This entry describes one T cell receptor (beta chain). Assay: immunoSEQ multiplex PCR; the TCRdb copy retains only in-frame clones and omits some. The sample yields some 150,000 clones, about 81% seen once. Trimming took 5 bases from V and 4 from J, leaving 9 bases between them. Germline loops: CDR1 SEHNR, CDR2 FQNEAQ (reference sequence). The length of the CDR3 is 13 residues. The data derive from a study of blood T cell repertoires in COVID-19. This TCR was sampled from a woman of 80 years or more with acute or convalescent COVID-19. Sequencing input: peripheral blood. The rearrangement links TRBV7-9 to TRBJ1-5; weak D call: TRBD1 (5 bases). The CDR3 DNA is TGTGCCAGCAGCCTGGGACTAAATCAGCCCCAGCATTTT. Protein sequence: CASSLGLNQPQHF.